The sequence of this TCR beta chain was determined in a study of cytomegalovirus exposure and HLA in healthy donors. As for the study in general: The 95 to 150 validation repertoires, a later analysis reported, used the same platform as the approximately 670 first-cohort repertoires.

CDR1 is MNHEY, CDR2 SMNVEV, per germline (reference sequence). There are 13 residues in the CDR3. Trimming removed 8 bases at V and 4 bases at J, with 12 bases between. As for this clone: The antigen remains unidentified.

Study outcomes and limitations: Generally TCR sequences proved uncommon, though certain public TCRs appeared in numerous donors. The investigators catalogued 150 to 200 TCR beta chains as cytomegalovirus-associated.

Assay used: immunoSEQ multiplex PCR; TCRdb lists only in-frame clones, some missing. The sample has 120,000 or so clones; more than 75% are singletons. Sequences were obtained from PBMCs. The receptor was isolated from a woman in her twenties or thirties in good health and CMV-seronegative. This sequence joins TRBV27 and TRBJ2-1, with D possibly matching TRBD1 (6 bases). The CDR3 is CASGADRYNEQFF. In DNA, the CDR3 is TGTGCCAGCGGCGCGGACAGATACAATGAGCAGTTCTTC.